This record looks at one T cell receptor beta chain sequence and its context. These data come from a study of blood T cell repertoires in COVID-19. Assay: immunoSEQ multiplex PCR; the TCRdb copy retains only in-frame clones and omits some. This sample yields 80,000 to 100,000 clones, of which roughly 80% are seen a single time; around a tenth belongs to the top ten. The CDR3 has 13 residues. The V end lost 4 bases, the J end lost 8 bases, and 15 bases lay between the germline ends. Germline CDR1 reads SQVTM; CDR2 reads ANQGSEA. The V and J genes are TRBV29-1 and TRBJ2-1, with a tentative D call TRBD1 (7 bases). Sequenced sample: peripheral blood. The receptor was isolated from a woman aged 70-85 years with acute or convalescent COVID-19. The CDR3 region is CSVAPDRDYEQFF. CDR3 coding DNA: TGCAGCGTTGCCCCCGACAGGGACTATGAGCAGTTCTTC.